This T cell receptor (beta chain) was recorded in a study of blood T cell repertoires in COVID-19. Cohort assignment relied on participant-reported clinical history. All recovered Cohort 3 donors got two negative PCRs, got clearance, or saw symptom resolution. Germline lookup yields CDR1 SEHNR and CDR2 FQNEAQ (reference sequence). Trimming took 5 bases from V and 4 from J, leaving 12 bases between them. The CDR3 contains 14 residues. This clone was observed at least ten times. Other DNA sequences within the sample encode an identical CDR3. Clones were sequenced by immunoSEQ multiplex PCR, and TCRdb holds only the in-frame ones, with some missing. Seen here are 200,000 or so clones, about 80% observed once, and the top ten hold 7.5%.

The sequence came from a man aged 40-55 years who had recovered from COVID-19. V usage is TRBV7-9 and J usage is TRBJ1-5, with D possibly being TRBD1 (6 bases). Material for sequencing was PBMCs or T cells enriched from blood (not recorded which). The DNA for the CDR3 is TGTGCCAGCAGCCTAGGGGGGGTTAATCAGCCCCAGCATTTT. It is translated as CASSLGGVNQPQHF.